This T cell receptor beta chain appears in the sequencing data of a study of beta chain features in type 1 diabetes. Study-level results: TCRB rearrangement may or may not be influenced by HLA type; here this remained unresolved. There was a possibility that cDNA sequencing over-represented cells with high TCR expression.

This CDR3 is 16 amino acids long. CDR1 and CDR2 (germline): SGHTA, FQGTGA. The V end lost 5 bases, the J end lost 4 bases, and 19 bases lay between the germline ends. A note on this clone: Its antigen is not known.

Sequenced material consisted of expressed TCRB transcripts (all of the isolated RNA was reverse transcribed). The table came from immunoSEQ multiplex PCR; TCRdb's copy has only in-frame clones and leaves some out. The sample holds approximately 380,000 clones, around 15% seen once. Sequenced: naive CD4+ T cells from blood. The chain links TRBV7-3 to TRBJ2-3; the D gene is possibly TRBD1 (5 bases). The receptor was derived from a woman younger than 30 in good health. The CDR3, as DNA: TGTGCCAGCAGCCCCCCAGGGATAGCAATCCCAGATACGCAGTATTTT. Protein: CASSPPGIAIPDTQYF.